This entry features one T cell receptor (beta chain) sequence. This specimen belongs to a study of tumour-infiltrating T cells in Burkitt lymphoma. Sequencing was performed with immunoSEQ multiplex PCR; in TCRdb, only in-frame clones are kept and a portion is missing. The data hold roughly 5,000 clones, with about 13% observed a single time. This CDR3 is built from 14 residues. CDR1 SGDLS and CDR2 YYNGEE come from the germline V gene. V was trimmed by 3 bases and J by 0 bases, leaving 4 bases between them. The clonotype originates from a human donor with Burkitt lymphoma. The gene calls are TRBV9 and TRBJ2-6; the D is unclear. Sequencing was performed on tumor tissue. The CDR3 spells CASSGVSGANVLTF. DNA for the CDR3: TGTGCCAGCAGCGGCGTCTCTGGGGCCAACGTCCTGACTTTC.